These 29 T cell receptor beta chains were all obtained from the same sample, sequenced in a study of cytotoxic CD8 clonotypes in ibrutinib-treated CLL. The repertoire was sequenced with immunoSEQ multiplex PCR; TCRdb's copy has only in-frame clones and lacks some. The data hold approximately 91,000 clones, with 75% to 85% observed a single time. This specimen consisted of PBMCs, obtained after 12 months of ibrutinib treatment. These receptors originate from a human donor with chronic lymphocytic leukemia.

The CDR3 here is CASSVDRVQGEQYF. CDR3 sequence (DNA): TGCGCCAGCAGCGTAGACAGGGTGCAGGGCGAGCAGTACTTC. The chain recombines TRBV5-1 with TRBJ2-7, with 7 bases that match TRBD1. Germline V lookup: CDR1 SGHRS, CDR2 YFSETQ. V lost 4 bases and J lost 6; bases outside the gene matches: 10. This CDR3 has 14 amino acids.

The CDR3 is CASSLGGPYNEQFF. The CDR3 coding sequence is TGCGCCAGCAGCTTGGGGGGCCCCTACAATGAGCAGTTCTTC. J is TRBJ2-1 and V is TRBV5-1, with a possible D match to TRBD1 (5 bases). The CDR3 contains 14 residues. V lost 0 bases and J 2 bases, leaving 6 bases between the germline ends. CDR1 is SGHRS and CDR2 is YFSETQ in the germline V gene.

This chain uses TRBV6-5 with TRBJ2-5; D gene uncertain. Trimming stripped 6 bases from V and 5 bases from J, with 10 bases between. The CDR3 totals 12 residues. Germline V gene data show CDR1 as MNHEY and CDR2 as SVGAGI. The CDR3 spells CASRGNGETQYF. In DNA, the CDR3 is TGTGCCAGCAGGGGGAACGGGGAGACCCAGTACTTC.

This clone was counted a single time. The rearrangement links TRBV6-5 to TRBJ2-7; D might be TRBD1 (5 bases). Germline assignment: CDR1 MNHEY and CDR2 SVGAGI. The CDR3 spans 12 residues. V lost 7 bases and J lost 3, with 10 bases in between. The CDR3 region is CASNPRVYEQYF. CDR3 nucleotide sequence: TGTGCCAGCAACCCCAGGGTCTACGAGCAGTACTTC.

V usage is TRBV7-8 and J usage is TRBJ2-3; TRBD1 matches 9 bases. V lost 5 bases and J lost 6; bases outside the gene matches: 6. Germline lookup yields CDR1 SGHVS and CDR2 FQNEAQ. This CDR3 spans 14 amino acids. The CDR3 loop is CASSRTGEGDTQYF. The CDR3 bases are TGTGCCAGCAGCCGGACAGGGGAAGGGGATACGCAGTATTTT.

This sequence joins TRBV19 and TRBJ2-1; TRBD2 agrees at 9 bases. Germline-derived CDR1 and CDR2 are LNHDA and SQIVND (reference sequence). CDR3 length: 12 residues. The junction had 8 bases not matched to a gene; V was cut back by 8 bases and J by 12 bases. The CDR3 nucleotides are TGTGCCAGTGCTCAGGCGGGGGGGGTGCAGTTCTTC. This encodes CASAQAGGVQFF.

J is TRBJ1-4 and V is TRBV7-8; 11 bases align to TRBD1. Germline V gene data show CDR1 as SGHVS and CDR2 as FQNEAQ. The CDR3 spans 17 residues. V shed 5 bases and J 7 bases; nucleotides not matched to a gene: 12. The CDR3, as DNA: TGTGCCAGCAGCCCCTGGACAGGGGGCTTAGAGGGTGAAAAACTGTTTTTT. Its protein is CASSPWTGGLEGEKLFF.

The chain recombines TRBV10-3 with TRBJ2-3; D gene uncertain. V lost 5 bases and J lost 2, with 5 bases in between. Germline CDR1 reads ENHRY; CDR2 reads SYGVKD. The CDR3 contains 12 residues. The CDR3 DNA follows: TGTGCCATCAGTACCTCCACAGATACGCAGTATTTT. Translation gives CAISTSTDTQYF.

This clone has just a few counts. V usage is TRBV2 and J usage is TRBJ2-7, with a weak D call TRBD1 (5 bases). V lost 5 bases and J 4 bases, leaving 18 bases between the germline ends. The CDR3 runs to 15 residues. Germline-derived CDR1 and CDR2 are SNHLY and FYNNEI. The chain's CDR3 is CASSLRDGAGYEQYF. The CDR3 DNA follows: TGTGCCAGCAGTCTCAGGGATGGGGCAGGATACGAGCAGTACTTC.

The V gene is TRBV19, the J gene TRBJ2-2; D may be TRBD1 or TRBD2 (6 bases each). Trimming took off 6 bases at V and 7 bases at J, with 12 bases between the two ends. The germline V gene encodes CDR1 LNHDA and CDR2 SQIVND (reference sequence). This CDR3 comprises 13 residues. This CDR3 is CASRARGDGELFF. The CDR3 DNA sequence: TGTGCCAGTAGGGCAAGGGGGGACGGGGAGCTGTTTTTT.

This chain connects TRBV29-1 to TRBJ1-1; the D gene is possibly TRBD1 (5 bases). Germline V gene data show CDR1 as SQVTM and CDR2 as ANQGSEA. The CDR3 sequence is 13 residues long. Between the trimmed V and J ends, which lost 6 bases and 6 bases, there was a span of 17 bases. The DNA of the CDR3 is TGCAGCGTCCCCGGGGGGGGGTACGCTGAAGCTTTCTTT. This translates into CSVPGGGYAEAFF.

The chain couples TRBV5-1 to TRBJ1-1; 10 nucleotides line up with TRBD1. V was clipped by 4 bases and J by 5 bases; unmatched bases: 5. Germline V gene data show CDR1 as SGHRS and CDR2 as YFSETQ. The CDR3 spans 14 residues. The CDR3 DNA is TGCGCCAGCAGCCCGGGACAGGGGTTGACTGAAGCTTTCTTT. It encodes CASSPGQGLTEAFF. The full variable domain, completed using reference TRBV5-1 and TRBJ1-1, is KAGVTQTPRYLIKTRGQQVTLSCSPISGHRSVSWYQQTPGQGLQFLFEYFSETQRNKGNFPGRFSGRQFSNSRSEMNVSTLELGDSALYLCASSPGQGLTEAFFGQGTRLTVV.

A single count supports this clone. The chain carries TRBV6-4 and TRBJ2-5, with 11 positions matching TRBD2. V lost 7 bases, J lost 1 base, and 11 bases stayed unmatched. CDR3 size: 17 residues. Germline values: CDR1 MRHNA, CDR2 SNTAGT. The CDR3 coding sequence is TGTGCCAGCACCCCCGGGTTGGGACTAGCGGCCCAAGAGACCCAGTACTTC. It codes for CASTPGLGLAAQETQYF.

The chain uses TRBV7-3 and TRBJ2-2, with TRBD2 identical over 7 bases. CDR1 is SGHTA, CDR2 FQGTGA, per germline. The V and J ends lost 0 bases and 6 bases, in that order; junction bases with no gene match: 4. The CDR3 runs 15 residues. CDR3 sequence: CASSLTGEGPGELFF. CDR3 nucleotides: TGTGCCAGCAGCTTAACGGGGGAGGGCCCCGGGGAGCTGTTTTTT. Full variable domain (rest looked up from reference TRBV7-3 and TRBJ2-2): GAGVSQTPSNKVTEKGKYVELRCDPISGHTALYWYRQSLGQGPEFLIYFQGTGAADDSGLPNDRFFAVRPEGSVSTLKIQRTERGDSAVYLCASSLTGEGPGELFFGEGSRLTVL.

Here the CDR3 DNA reads TGTGCCAGCAGCTGGACAGGGGGAAGTTCGGGCGGCTACACCTTC. Its protein product is CASSWTGGSSGGYTF. J is TRBJ1-2 and V is TRBV7-2; TRBD1 matches 10 bases. Germline V gives CDR1 SGHTA, CDR2 FQGNSA. The CDR3 sequence is 15 residues long. J was trimmed by 8 bases and V by 4 bases; bases with no gene match: 10.

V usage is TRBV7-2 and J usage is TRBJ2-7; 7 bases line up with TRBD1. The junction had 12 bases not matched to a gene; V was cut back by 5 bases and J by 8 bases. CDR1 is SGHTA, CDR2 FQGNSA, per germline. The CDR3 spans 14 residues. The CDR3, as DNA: TGTGCCAGCAGCCGGGACAGTGGGGAAACGCAGCAGTACTTC. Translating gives CASSRDSGETQQYF.

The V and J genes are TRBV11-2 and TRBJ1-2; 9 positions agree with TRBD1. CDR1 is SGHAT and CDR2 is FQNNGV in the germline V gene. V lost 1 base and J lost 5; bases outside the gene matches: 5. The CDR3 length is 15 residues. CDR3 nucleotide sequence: TGTGCCAGCAGCTTAGGATCTGGGACAGGGTATGGCTACACCTTC. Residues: CASSLGSGTGYGYTF.

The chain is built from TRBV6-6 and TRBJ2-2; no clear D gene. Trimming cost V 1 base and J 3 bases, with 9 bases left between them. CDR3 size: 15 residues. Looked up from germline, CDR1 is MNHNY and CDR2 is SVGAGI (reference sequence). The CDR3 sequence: CASSYWRGYTGELFF. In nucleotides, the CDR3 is TGTGCCAGCAGTTACTGGCGCGGATACACCGGGGAGCTGTTTTTT.

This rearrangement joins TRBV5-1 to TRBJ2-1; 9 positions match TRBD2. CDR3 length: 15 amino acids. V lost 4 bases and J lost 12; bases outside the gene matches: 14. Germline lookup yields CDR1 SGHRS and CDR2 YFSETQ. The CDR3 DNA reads TGCGCCAGCAGCCCGGGGGGCGGGAGGGGCTTCGGGCAGTTCTTC. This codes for CASSPGGGRGFGQFF.

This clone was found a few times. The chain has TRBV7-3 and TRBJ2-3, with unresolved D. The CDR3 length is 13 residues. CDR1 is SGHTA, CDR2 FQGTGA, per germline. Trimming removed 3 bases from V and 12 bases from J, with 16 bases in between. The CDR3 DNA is TGTGCCAGCAGCTTTTTGAAGGGTAGCCCCCAGTATTTT. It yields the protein CASSFLKGSPQYF.

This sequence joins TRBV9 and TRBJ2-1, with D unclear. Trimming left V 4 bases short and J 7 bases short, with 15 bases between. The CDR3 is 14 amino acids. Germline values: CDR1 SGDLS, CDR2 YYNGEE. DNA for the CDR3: TGTGCCAGCAGCCCCACGATAGGTAGAAATGAGCAGTTCTTC. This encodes CASSPTIGRNEQFF.

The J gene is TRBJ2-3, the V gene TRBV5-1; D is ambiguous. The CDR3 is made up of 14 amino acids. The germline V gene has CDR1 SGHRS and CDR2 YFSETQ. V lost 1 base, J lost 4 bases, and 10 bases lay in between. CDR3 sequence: CASSLTPPADTQYF. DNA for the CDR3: TGCGCCAGCAGCTTGACCCCTCCGGCAGATACGCAGTATTTT.

The CDR3 sequence is CASSAEGAGETQYF. DNA for the CDR3: TGTGCCAGCAGTGCCGAAGGGGCGGGAGAGACCCAGTACTTC. This chain connects TRBV2 to TRBJ2-5; either TRBD1 or TRBD2 may supply D (5 bases each). CDR3 length: 14 residues. CDR1 and CDR2 (germline): SNHLY, FYNNEI. V lost 4 bases and J 4 bases, leaving 13 bases between the germline ends.

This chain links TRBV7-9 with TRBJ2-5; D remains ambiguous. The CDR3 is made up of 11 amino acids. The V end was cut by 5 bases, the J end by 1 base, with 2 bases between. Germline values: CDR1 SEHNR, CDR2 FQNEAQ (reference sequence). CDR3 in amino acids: CASSPQETQYF. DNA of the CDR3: TGTGCCAGCAGCCCCCAAGAGACCCAGTACTTC.

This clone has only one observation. For the CDR3, the DNA is TGTGCCAGCAGCTTAGGGTTAAGCGGAGATACGCAGTATTTT. Its translation: CASSLGLSGDTQYF. The rearrangement uses TRBV7-9 and TRBJ2-3, with D maybe TRBD2 (5 bases). This CDR3 contains 14 residues. CDR1 and CDR2 (germline): SEHNR, FQNEAQ (reference sequence). The ends were cut back, 1 base at V and 5 bases at J, with 10 bases in the middle.

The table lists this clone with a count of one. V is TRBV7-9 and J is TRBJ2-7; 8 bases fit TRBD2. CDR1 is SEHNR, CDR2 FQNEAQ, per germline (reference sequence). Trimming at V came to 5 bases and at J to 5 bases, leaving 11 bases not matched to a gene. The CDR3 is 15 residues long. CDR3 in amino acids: CASSHGRVGGDEQYF. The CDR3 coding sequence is TGTGCCAGCAGCCACGGGAGGGTTGGCGGAGACGAGCAGTACTTC.

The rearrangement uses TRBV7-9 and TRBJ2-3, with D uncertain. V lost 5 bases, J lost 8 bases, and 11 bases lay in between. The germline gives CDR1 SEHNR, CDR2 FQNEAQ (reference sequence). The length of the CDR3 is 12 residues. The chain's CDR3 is CASSTSDGTQYF. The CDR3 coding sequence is TGTGCCAGCAGCACCTCGGACGGTACGCAGTATTTT.

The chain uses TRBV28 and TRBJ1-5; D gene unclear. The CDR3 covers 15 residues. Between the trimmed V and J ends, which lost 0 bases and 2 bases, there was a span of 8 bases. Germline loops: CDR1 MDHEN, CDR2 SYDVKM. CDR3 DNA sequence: TGTGCCAGCAGTTTATGGGGCACGGGCAATCAGCCCCAGCATTTT. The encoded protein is CASSLWGTGNQPQHF.

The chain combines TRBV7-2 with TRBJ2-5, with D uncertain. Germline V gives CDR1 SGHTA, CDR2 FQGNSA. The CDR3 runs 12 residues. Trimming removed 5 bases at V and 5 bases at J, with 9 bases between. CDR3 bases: TGTGCCAGCAGCGGGCCCGGGGAGACCCAGTACTTC. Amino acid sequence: CASSGPGETQYF.